This TCR beta chain stems from a study of CD8 T cells in ankylosing spondylitis (dated by TCRdb to 2015 to 2018). Notes on the research overall: The study profiled T cell receptor beta repertoires in healthy donors and ankylosing spondylitis patients to find disease-linked TCR variants. Peripheral blood was sampled, and synovial fluid was also collected from ankylosing spondylitis patients. In total, the full study cohort was made up of approximately 99 healthy donors and 25 ankylosing spondylitis patients. The paper's findings and limits, for the study overall: The disease-linked clones were reported to be significantly enriched in matched synovial fluid samples from ankylosing spondylitis patients. Some motif variants were previously reported in synovial fluid and blood of reactive arthritis patients, suggesting common disease-initiation mechanisms. The disease-linked clones showed a CD8+ phenotype and occurred at relatively low frequencies in peripheral blood. Blood from ankylosing spondylitis patients appeared to be characterized by a TCR beta motif composed of eight or nine highly homologous amino acid variants.

The instrument given in TCRdb is Illumina HiSeq 2500. Quantitative 5'-RACE with molecular barcodes was the method used to prepare the TCR beta libraries. The paper's processing steps were these. A new computational method based on a probabilistic model of VDJ rearrangement was used to identify disease-linked TCR variants. TCRdb's own reprocessing of the public reads used fastp at Q25 and MiXCR and kept productive beta chains. CDR3 protein sequences are deduplicated, and each keeps its most common genes and DNA. TCRdb, rather than the study authors, made the V and J calls. This sample comprises 400,000 or so distinct CDR3 sequences, about 24% of them detected only once. About 0.9% of the sample is held by the ten biggest clonotypes. CDR1 is given as LNHDA and CDR2 as SQIVND, both from the germline V gene (reference sequence). Spanning cysteine to phenylalanine, the CDR3 consists of 14 amino acids. Only CDR3 DNA remains: 42 bases, in frame from the first base. Trimming costs V 5 bases and J 1 base, and their ends lie 11 bases apart.

Turning to this clonotype: It lacks a known antigen. Base qualities are missing; no much larger clone stands one base away.

The sequence joins TRBV19 to TRBJ1-2; TRBD1 is perhaps the D gene, given 5 matching bases. The sample consisted of blood, either unsorted or a sorted T cell fraction (not recorded which). This clonotype was obtained from a male donor with ankylosing spondylitis. The CDR3 here reads CASSPRQNNYGYTF. The DNA sequence is TGTGCCAGTAGTCCTCGACAGAATAACTATGGCTACACCTTC. With the rest looked up from the reference TRBV19 and TRBJ1-2 genes rather than sequenced, the full variable domain is DGGITQSPKYLFRKEGQNVTLSCEQNLNHDAMYWYRQDPGQGLRLIYYSQIVNDFQKGDIAEGYSVSREKKESFPLTVTSAQKNPTAFYLCASSPRQNNYGYTFGSGTRLTVV.